Listed here are 25 T cell receptor beta chains from one sample, sequenced in a study of blood T cell repertoires in COVID-19. Clones were read by immunoSEQ multiplex PCR, and TCRdb kept only the in-frame ones, dropping some. The data show 160,000 or so clones, about nine tenths seen once. Sequencing input: peripheral blood. The receptors were sampled from a man aged 55-75 years with active or convalescent COVID-19.

The CDR3, as DNA: TGTGCCAGCAGCTTTATTGGACTGTCTTACAATGAGCAGTTCTTC. Encoded protein: CASSFIGLSYNEQFF. This chain connects TRBV7-8 to TRBJ2-1; TRBD2 might be the D (5 bases). Germline assignment: CDR1 SGHVS and CDR2 FQNEAQ. V lost 3 bases and J lost 4, with 13 bases in between. The CDR3 sequence is 15 residues long.

The J gene is TRBJ2-7, the V gene TRBV27; 8 bases map to TRBD1. CDR1 and CDR2 (germline): MNHEY, SMNVEV (reference sequence). V trimming: 8 bases; J trimming: 7 bases; junction bases outside the gene matches: 13. The CDR3 consists of 14 residues. The CDR3 here is CASGIRTGSSEQYF. The CDR3 DNA is TGTGCCAGCGGGATTCGGACAGGGTCGAGTGAGCAGTACTTC.

In DNA, the CDR3 is TGTGCCACCAGCCAGAGGAGGGGCGGGGCCGACCGGCTAAGACACGAGCAGTACTTC. This gives the protein CATSQRRGGADRLRHEQYF. The rearrangement uses TRBV15 and TRBJ2-7, with D perhaps matching TRBD2 (6 bases). The CDR3 is made up of 19 amino acids. Trimming pared 5 bases from V and 5 bases from J, leaving 31 bases between. Germline CDR1 reads LNHNV; CDR2 reads YYDKDF (reference sequence). Full variable domain (outside the CDR3, taken from reference TRBV15 and TRBJ2-7): DAMVIQNPRYQVTQFGKPVTLSCSQTLNHNVMYWYQQKSSQAPKLLFHYYDKDFNNEADTPDNFQSRRPNTSFCFLDIRSPGLGDTAMYLCATSQRRGGADRLRHEQYFGPGTRLTVT.

The chain combines TRBV10-3 with TRBJ1-2; 11 positions agree with TRBD1. V dropped 5 bases and J dropped 6; count of bases not matched to a gene: 5. Germline V lookup: CDR1 ENHRY, CDR2 SYGVKD. The CDR3 spans 14 residues. CDR3 loop: CAISRTGGADGYTF. CDR3 in DNA: TGTGCCATCAGTCGGACAGGGGGCGCGGATGGCTACACCTTC.

V usage is TRBV6-5 and J usage is TRBJ2-2, with a weak D call TRBD1 (5 bases). V lost 0 bases and J lost 4, with 12 bases in between. The germline gives CDR1 MNHEY, CDR2 SVGAGI. This CDR3 has 16 residues. The DNA of the CDR3 is TGTGCCAGCAGTTACTCGGCAGGGATGGGCACCGGGGAGCTGTTTTTT. The encoded protein is CASSYSAGMGTGELFF.

This clone was seen just once. The gene calls are TRBV25-1 and TRBJ1-3; tentatively, D is TRBD1 (5 bases). Trimming stripped 0 bases from V and 8 bases from J, with 14 bases between. Germline V gene lookup returns CDR1 MGHDK and CDR2 SYGVNS. There are 15 residues in the CDR3. CDR3 DNA sequence: TGTGCCAGCAGTGAATATGCAAACGGAGGGGACACCATATATTTT. It specifies CASSEYANGGDTIYF.

The J gene is TRBJ2-3, the V gene TRBV19; 12 bases line up with TRBD2. V dropped 3 bases and J dropped 9; count of bases not matched to a gene: 7. CDR3 size: 15 residues. Germline CDR1 LNHDA, CDR2 SQIVND (reference sequence). CDR3 bases: TGTGCCAGTAGTATTTCTCGAGGACTAGCGGGGACGCAGTATTTT. Its translation: CASSISRGLAGTQYF.

The rearrangement links TRBV10-3 to TRBJ1-3; D is possibly TRBD1 (6 bases). Trimming took off 6 bases at V and 4 bases at J, with 13 bases between the two ends. This CDR3 region has 14 residues. The germline V gene has CDR1 ENHRY and CDR2 SYGVKD. DNA of the CDR3: TGTGCCATCAGGGCAGGGGCGGAAGGAAACACCATATATTTT. This sequence encodes CAIRAGAEGNTIYF.

V gene TRBV7-2 combines with J gene TRBJ1-1, with 7 bases aligning to TRBD1. V lost 2 bases, J lost 1 base, and 1 base stayed unmatched. This CDR3 region has 14 residues. The germline V gene encodes CDR1 SGHTA and CDR2 FQGNSA. CDR3 nucleotides: TGTGCCAGCAGCTTATGGACAGGGAACACTGAAGCTTTCTTT. This gives the protein CASSLWTGNTEAFF.

This chain links TRBV19 with TRBJ2-1; 7 bases match TRBD1. CDR3 length equals 14 residues. CDR1 is LNHDA and CDR2 is SQIVND in the germline V gene (reference sequence). The trim removed 4 bases at V and 7 bases at J, leaving 7 bases unmatched. The CDR3 region has the DNA TGTGCCAGTAGTACCTGGACAGGAGAGAATGAGCAGTTCTTC. Translated: CASSTWTGENEQFF. The full variable domain, with the rest looked up from reference TRBV19 and TRBJ2-1, is DGGITQSPKYLFRKEGQNVTLSCEQNLNHDAMYWYRQDPGQGLRLIYYSQIVNDFQKGDIAEGYSVSREKKESFPLTVTSAQKNPTAFYLCASSTWTGENEQFFGPGTRLTVL.

The chain employs TRBV4-1 and TRBJ1-2; D might be TRBD1 (6 bases). The CDR3 length is 14 residues. Germline-derived CDR1 and CDR2 are MGHRA and YSYEKL. Trimming left V 3 bases short and J 0 bases short, with 8 bases between. DNA for the CDR3: TGCGCCAGCAGCCAGACAGGAACTAACTATGGCTACACCTTC. This gives the protein CASSQTGTNYGYTF.

The chain is built from TRBV7-9 and TRBJ2-7; TRBD2 agrees at 7 bases. Germline-derived CDR1 and CDR2 are SEHNR and FQNEAQ (reference sequence). Trimming took 5 bases from V and 5 from J; bases not matched to a gene: 3. The CDR3 extends over 12 amino acids. The CDR3 loop is CASSQTSDEQYF. Written as DNA, the CDR3 is TGTGCCAGCAGCCAAACTAGCGACGAGCAGTACTTC.

The rearrangement links TRBV2 to TRBJ2-3; 9 nucleotides line up with TRBD1. Per the germline V gene, CDR1 is SNHLY and CDR2 is FYNNEI. The CDR3 is 13 residues long. V lost 11 bases to trimming and J lost 1 base; unmatched junction nucleotides: 4. The CDR3 DNA follows: TGTGCCGGAGGACAGGGGCGCACAGATACGCAGTATTTT. It specifies CAGGQGRTDTQYF.

This clone has a single count. V gene TRBV21-1 combines with J gene TRBJ2-2; the DNA was not used to check the table's D call, TRBD1. TRBV21-1 is classified as a pseudogene. The CDR3 is 20 residues long. CDR3 coding DNA: TGTGCCAGCAGCAGATATAGTCGCATCTTCCGGACAGTGAACACCGGGGAGCTGTTTTTT. This gives the protein CASSRYSRIFRTVNTGELFF.

CDR3 loop: CASSTFLGPVYGYTF. CDR3 nucleotides: TGTGCCAGTAGTACCTTCTTGGGGCCGGTCTATGGCTACACCTTC. The J gene is TRBJ1-2, the V gene TRBV19; D is possibly TRBD1 (5 bases). With 4 bases removed from V and 4 bases from J, the gap between germline ends came to 16 bases. Germline assignment: CDR1 LNHDA and CDR2 SQIVND (reference sequence). The CDR3 runs to 15 residues.

The gene calls are TRBV7-2 and TRBJ1-5, with 9 bases lining up with TRBD1. Trimming removed 1 base from V and 6 bases from J; junction bases left unmatched: 1. CDR3 length: 14 amino acids. Germline loops: CDR1 SGHTA, CDR2 FQGNSA. This chain's CDR3 is CASSLGGQGQPQHF. CDR3 in DNA: TGTGCCAGCAGCTTAGGGGGACAGGGTCAGCCCCAGCATTTT.

V and J are TRBV10-1 and TRBJ2-3; 9 bases are a match to TRBD2. In germline, CDR1 is WNHNN, CDR2 SYGVQD (reference sequence). The trim removed 3 bases at V and 2 bases at J, leaving 6 bases unmatched. The length of the CDR3 is 16 residues. CDR3 sequence (DNA): TGCGCCAGCAGTGAAGAGACTAGCGGAAACACAGATACGCAGTATTTT. Translating gives CASSEETSGNTDTQYF.

In its sample, this clone was seen a few times. This sequence joins TRBV5-6 and TRBJ1-3, with a tentative D call TRBD1 (5 bases). The CDR3 sequence is 14 residues long. The germline gives CDR1 SGHDT, CDR2 YYEEEE. V lost 4 bases to trimming and J lost 0 bases, with 8 bases between them. The DNA for the CDR3 is TGTGCCAGCAGCAGAGACAGCTCTGGAAACACCATATATTTT. Residues: CASSRDSSGNTIYF. The full variable domain, its missing parts supplied by reference TRBV5-6 and TRBJ1-3, is DAGVTQSPTHLIKTRGQQVTLRCSPKSGHDTVSWYQQALGQGPQFIFQYYEEEERQRGNFPDRFSGHQFPNYSSELNVNALLLGDSALYLCASSRDSSGNTIYFGEGSWLTVV.

This clone has just one count. This chain connects TRBV11-2 to TRBJ2-4, with a weak D call TRBD1 (6 bases). Trimming took off 5 bases at V and 2 bases at J, with 19 bases between the two ends. The CDR3 extends over 17 amino acids. Germline CDR1 is SGHAT and CDR2 is FQNNGV. The CDR3 loop is CASSGQAGRGSKNIQYF. CDR3 sequence (DNA): TGTGCCAGCAGCGGACAAGCTGGCAGGGGTTCCAAAAACATTCAGTACTTC. Looking up the rest from reference TRBV11-2 and TRBJ2-4 gives the full variable domain: EAGVAQSPRYKIIEKRQSVAFWCNPISGHATLYWYQQILGQGPKLLIQFQNNGVVDDSQLPKDRFSAERLKGVDSTLKIQPAKLEDSAVYLCASSGQAGRGSKNIQYFGAGTRLSVL.

This clone has only a few counts. This sequence joins TRBV24-1 and TRBJ1-2; 9 positions match TRBD1. With 3 bases clipped from V and 6 bases from J, the junction kept 7 bases outside the gene matches. This CDR3 has 15 amino acids. Germline CDR1 and CDR2: KGHDR and SFDVKD. The CDR3 DNA reads TGTGCCACCAGTGATGGGACAGGGAAGACGAATGGCTACACCTTC. Amino acids: CATSDGTGKTNGYTF.

The chain combines TRBV7-2 with TRBJ1-2; TRBD1 matches 9 bases. V lost 3 bases, J lost 4 bases, and 6 bases stayed unmatched. The CDR3 totals 15 residues. CDR1 and CDR2 from the germline V gene are SGHTA and FQGNSA. CDR3 loop: CASSLKGTGSYGYTF. In DNA, the CDR3 is TGTGCCAGCAGCTTGAAAGGGACAGGGTCCTATGGCTACACCTTC.

A few counts support this clone. J is TRBJ1-6 and V is TRBV6-5, with TRBD1 matching over 8 bases. V trimming: 5 bases; J trimming: 9 bases; junction bases outside the gene matches: 9. This CDR3 is 15 amino acids long. Germline loops: CDR1 MNHEY, CDR2 SVGAGI. The CDR3 DNA reads TGTGCCAGCAGTAGAGGGACAGGCCTTGGTTCACCCCTCCACTTT. It codes for CASSRGTGLGSPLHF.

The genes are TRBV12-3 or TRBV12-4 and TRBJ1-4; D unclear. The CDR3 is 13 residues long. Trimming cost V 5 bases and J 3 bases, with 7 bases left between them. CDR3 in amino acids: CASSEISNEKLFF. The CDR3 DNA follows: TGTGCCAGCAGTGAGATCTCTAATGAAAAACTGTTTTTT.

As concerns this clone: The sample holds other DNA sequences that translate to the same CDR3. The chain recombines TRBV11-3 with TRBJ2-3; the D is unclear. Trimming removed 2 bases at V and 2 bases at J, with 5 bases between. Germline V lookup: CDR1 SGHNT, CDR2 YENEEA. CDR3 length equals 13 residues. CDR3 sequence: CASSLQDTDTQYF. DNA for the CDR3: TGTGCCAGCAGCTTACAGGACACAGATACGCAGTATTTT.

The V gene is TRBV29-1, the J gene TRBJ1-2, with 7 bases lining up with TRBD1. Unmatched junction bases numbered 8, after V lost 6 bases and J lost 4 bases. This CDR3 comprises 13 residues. Germline V gives CDR1 SQVTM, CDR2 ANQGSEA. CDR3 residues: CSVRDRVGYGYTF. The CDR3 nucleotides are TGCAGCGTCCGTGACAGGGTGGGCTATGGCTACACCTTC.